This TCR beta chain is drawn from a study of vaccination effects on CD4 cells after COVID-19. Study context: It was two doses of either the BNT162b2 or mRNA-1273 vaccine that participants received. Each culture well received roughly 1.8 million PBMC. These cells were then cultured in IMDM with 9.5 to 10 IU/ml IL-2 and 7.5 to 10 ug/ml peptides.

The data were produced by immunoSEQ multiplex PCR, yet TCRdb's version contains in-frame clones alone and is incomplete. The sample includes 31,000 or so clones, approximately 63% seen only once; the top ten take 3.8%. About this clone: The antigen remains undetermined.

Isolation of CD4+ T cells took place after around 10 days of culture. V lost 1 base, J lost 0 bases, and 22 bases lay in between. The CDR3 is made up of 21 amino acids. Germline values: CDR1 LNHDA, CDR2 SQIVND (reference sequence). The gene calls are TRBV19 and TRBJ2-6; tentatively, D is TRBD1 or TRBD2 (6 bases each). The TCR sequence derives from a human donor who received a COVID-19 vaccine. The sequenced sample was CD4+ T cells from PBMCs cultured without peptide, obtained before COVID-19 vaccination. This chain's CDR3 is CASSIVLFSGGRISGANVLTF. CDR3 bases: TGTGCCAGTAGTATAGTCCTATTTAGTGGGGGGCGCATCTCTGGGGCCAACGTCCTGACTTTC. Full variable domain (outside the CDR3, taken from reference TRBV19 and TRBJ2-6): DGGITQSPKYLFRKEGQNVTLSCEQNLNHDAMYWYRQDPGQGLRLIYYSQIVNDFQKGDIAEGYSVSREKKESFPLTVTSAQKNPTAFYLCASSIVLFSGGRISGANVLTFGAGSRLTVL.